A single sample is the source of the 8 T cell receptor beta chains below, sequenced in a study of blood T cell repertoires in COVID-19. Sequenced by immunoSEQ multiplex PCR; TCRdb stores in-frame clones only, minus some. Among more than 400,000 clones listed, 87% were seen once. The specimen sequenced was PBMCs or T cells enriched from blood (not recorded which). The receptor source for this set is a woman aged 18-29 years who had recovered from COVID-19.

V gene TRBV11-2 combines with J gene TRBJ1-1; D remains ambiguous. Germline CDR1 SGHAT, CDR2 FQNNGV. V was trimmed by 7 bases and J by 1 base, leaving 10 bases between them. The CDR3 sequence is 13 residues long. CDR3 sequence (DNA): TGTGCCAGCACCGTCGGGAGGAACACTGAAGCTTTCTTT. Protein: CASTVGRNTEAFF.

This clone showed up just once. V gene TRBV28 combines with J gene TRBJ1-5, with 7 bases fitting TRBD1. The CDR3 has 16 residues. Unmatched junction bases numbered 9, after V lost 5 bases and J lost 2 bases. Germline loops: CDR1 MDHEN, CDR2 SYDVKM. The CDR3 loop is CASSGLPGQGNQPQHF. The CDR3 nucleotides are TGTGCCAGCAGTGGTTTACCCGGACAGGGCAATCAGCCCCAGCATTTT.

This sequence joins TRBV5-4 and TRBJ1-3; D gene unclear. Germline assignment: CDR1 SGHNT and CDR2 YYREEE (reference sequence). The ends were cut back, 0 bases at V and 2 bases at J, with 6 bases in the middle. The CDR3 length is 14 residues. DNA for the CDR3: TGTGCCAGCAGCTTGGGAGGGACTGGAAACACCATATATTTT. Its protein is CASSLGGTGNTIYF.

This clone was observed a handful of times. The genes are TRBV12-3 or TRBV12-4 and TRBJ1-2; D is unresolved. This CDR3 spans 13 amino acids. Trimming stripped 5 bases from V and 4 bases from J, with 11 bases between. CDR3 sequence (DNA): TGTGCCAGCAGTGGCCCGGGGTTCTATGGCTACACCTTC. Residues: CASSGPGFYGYTF.

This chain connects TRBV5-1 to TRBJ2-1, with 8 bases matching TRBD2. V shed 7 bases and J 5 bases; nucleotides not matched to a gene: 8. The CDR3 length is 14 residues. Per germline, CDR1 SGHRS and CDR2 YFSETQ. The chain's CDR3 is CASRLGGAHNEQFF. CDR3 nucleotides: TGCGCCAGCCGACTCGGGGGGGCGCACAATGAGCAGTTCTTC.

This CDR3 reads CSGREIYEQYF. The DNA of the CDR3 is TGCAGTGGACGGGAGATCTACGAGCAGTACTTC. V usage is TRBV20-1 and J usage is TRBJ2-7, with a weak D call TRBD2 (6 bases). Trimming removed 7 bases at V and 3 bases at J, with 10 bases between. The CDR3 has 11 residues. CDR1 is DFQATT, CDR2 SNEGSKA, per germline (reference sequence).

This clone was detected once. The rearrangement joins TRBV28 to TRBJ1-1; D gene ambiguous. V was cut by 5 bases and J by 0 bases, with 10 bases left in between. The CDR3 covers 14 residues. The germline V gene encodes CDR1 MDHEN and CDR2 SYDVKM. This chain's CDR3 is CASSTRDVNTEAFF. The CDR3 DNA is TGTGCCAGCAGTACCCGGGATGTGAACACTGAAGCTTTCTTT. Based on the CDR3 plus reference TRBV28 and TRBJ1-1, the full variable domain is DVKVTQSSRYLVKRTGEKVFLECVQDMDHENMFWYRQDPGLGLRLIYFSYDVKMKEKGDIPEGYSVSREKKERFSLILESASTNQTSMYLCASSTRDVNTEAFFGQGTRLTVV.

In DNA form, the CDR3 reads TGTGCCAGCAGCTCGCCCCTAATAATGTCTGGGGCCAACGTCCTGACTTTC. Amino acid sequence: CASSSPLIMSGANVLTF. The V call is TRBV7-2, the J call TRBJ2-6; D remains unclear. V was clipped by 4 bases and J by 1 base, with 14 bases between them. The CDR3 is made up of 17 amino acids. CDR1 and CDR2 (germline): SGHTA, FQGNSA.